The entry below describes one T cell receptor beta chain. The data belong to a study of blood T cell repertoires in COVID-19. Study background: The United States, Italy and Spain supplied acute and convalescent COVID-19 samples. PBMCs, B-cell-depleted T cells, or T cells provided the cDNA or gDNA that made up the material.

Per the authors' pipeline: Cell counts per sample came from amplifying reference gene primers. Measured with immunoSEQ multiplex PCR; TCRdb has only the in-frame clones, and not every one. V and J calls and clone size follow that table, whereas D and trimming were derived from the DNA. Here the sample spans approximately 150,000 clones, approximately 82% being singletons. Germline CDR1 reads MNHNS; CDR2 reads SASEGT. The CDR3 totals 17 residues. Trimming took 2 bases from V and 3 from J, leaving 14 bases between them. This TCR derives from a human donor with acute or convalescent COVID-19. The donor label of this sample is uncertain. This chain uses TRBV6-1 with TRBJ1-6; D ambiguous. The sequenced sample was peripheral blood. CDR3 in DNA: TGTGCCAGCAGTGAAATTGCGGCCTACCTCTATAATTCACCCCTCCACTTT. This translates into CASSEIAAYLYNSPLHF.